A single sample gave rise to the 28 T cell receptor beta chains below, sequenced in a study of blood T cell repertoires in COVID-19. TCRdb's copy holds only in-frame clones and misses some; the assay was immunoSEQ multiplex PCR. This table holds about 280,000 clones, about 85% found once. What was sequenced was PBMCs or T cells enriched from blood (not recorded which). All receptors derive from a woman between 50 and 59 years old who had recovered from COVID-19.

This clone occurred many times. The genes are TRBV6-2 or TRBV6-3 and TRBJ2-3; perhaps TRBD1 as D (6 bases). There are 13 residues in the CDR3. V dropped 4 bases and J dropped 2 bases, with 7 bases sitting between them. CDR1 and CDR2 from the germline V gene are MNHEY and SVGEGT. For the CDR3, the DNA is TGTGCCAGCAGTTCAGGGGACACAGATACGCAGTATTTT. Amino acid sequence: CASSSGDTDTQYF.

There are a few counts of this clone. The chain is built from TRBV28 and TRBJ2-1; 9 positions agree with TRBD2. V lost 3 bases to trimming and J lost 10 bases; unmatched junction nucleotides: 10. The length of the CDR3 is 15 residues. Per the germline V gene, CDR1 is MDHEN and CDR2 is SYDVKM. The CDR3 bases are TGTGCCAGCAGTTTCTGGATAGCGGGGGCGGGAGAGCAGTTCTTC. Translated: CASSFWIAGAGEQFF. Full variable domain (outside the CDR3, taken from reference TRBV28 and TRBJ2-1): DVKVTQSSRYLVKRTGEKVFLECVQDMDHENMFWYRQDPGLGLRLIYFSYDVKMKEKGDIPEGYSVSREKKERFSLILESASTNQTSMYLCASSFWIAGAGEQFFGPGTRLTVL.

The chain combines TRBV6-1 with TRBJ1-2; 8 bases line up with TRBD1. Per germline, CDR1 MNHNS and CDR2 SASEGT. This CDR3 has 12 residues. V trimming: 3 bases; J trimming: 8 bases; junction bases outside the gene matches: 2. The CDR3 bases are TGTGCCAGCAGTGATCGGACAGGGGGCTACACCTTC. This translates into CASSDRTGGYTF.

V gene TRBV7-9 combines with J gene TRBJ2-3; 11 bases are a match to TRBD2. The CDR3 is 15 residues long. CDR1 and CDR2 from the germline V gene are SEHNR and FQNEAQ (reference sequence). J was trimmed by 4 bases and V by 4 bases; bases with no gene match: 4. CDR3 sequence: CASSSRLAGPDTQYF. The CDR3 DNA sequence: TGTGCCAGCAGCTCCCGACTAGCGGGACCAGATACGCAGTATTTT. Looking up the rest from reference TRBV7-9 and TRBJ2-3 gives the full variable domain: DTGVSQNPRHKITKRGQNVTFRCDPISEHNRLYWYRQTLGQGPEFLTYFQNEAQLEKSRLLSDRFSAERPKGSFSTLEIQRTEQGDSAMYLCASSSRLAGPDTQYFGPGTRLTVL.

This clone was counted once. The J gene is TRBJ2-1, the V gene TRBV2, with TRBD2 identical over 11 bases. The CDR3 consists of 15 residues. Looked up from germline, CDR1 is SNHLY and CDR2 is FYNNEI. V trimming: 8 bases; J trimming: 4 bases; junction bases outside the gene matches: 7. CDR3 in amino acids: CASGRLAGPYNEQFF. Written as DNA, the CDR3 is TGTGCCAGCGGGCGACTAGCGGGACCTTACAATGAGCAGTTCTTC.

CDR3 sequence: CASSLVWGTQNIQYF. Here the CDR3 DNA reads TGCGCCAGCAGCTTGGTATGGGGGACACAAAACATTCAGTACTTC. The chain recombines TRBV5-1 with TRBJ2-4, with D possibly being TRBD1 (6 bases). Germline CDR1 SGHRS, CDR2 YFSETQ. The germline V and J ends were trimmed by 0 bases and 5 bases, with 12 bases remaining between them. The CDR3 is 15 amino acids.

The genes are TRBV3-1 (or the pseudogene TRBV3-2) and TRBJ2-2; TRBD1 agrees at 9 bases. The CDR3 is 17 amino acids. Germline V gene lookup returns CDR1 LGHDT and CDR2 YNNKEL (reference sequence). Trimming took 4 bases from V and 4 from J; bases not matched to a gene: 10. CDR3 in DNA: TGTGCCAGCAGCCCGACCGGGACAGGGTTTGGCACCGGGGAGCTGTTTTTT. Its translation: CASSPTGTGFGTGELFF.

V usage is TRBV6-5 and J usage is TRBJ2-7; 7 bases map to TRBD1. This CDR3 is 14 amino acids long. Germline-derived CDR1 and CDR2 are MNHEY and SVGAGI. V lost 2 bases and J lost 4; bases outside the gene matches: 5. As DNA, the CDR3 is TGTGCCAGCAGTTACGCAAGACAGGGTTACGAGCAGTACTTC. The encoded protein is CASSYARQGYEQYF.

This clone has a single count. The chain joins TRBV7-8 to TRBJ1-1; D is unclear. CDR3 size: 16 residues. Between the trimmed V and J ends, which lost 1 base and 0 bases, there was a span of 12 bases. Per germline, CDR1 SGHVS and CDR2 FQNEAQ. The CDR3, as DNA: TGTGCCAGCAGCTTAGAAGAAGTAAGAGTGAACACTGAAGCTTTCTTT. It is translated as CASSLEEVRVNTEAFF.

In DNA form, the CDR3 reads TGCGCCAGCAGCTTGGGGCGGATTAATGAAAAACTGTTTTTT. This codes for CASSLGRINEKLFF. The chain employs TRBV5-1 and TRBJ1-4; D is unresolved. Trimming took off 0 bases at V and 4 bases at J, with 7 bases between the two ends. This CDR3 comprises 14 residues. Germline values: CDR1 SGHRS, CDR2 YFSETQ.

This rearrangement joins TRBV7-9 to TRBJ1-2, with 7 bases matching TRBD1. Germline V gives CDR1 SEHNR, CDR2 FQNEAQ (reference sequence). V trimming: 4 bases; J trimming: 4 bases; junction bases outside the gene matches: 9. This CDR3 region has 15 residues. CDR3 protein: CASSSLAGGFYGYTF. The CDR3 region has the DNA TGTGCCAGCAGCTCTCTGGCAGGGGGGTTCTATGGCTACACCTTC.

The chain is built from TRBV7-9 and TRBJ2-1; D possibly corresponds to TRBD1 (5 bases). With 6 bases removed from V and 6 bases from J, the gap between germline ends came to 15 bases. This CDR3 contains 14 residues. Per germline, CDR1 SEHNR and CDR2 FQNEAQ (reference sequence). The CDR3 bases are TGTGCCAGCAGGAACGGACACGTTCCCAATGAGCAGTTCTTC. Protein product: CASRNGHVPNEQFF. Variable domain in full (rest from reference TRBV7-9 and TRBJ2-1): DTGVSQNPRHKITKRGQNVTFRCDPISEHNRLYWYRQTLGQGPEFLTYFQNEAQLEKSRLLSDRFSAERPKGSFSTLEIQRTEQGDSAMYLCASRNGHVPNEQFFGPGTRLTVL.

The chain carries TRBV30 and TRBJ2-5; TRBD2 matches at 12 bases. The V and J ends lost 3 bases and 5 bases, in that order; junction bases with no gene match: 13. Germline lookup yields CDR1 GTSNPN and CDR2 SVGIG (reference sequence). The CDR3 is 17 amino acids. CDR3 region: CAWSRGLAGKLGETQYF. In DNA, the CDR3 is TGTGCCTGGAGCCGAGGACTAGCGGGGAAATTAGGGGAGACCCAGTACTTC.

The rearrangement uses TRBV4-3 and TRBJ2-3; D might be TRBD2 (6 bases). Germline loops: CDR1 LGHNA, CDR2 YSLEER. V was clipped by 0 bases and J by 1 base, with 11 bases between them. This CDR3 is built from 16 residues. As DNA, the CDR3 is TGCGCCAGCAGCCAAGATAGGGCTAGCGGCACAGATACGCAGTATTTT. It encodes CASSQDRASGTDTQYF.

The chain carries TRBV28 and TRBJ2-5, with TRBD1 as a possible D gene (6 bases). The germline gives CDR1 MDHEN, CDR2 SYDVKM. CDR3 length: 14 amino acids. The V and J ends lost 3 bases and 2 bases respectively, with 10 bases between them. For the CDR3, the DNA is TGTGCCAGCAGTTTTTTAGGACAGCAAGAGACCCAGTACTTC. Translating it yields CASSFLGQQETQYF. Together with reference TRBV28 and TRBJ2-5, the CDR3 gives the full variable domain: DVKVTQSSRYLVKRTGEKVFLECVQDMDHENMFWYRQDPGLGLRLIYFSYDVKMKEKGDIPEGYSVSREKKERFSLILESASTNQTSMYLCASSFLGQQETQYFGPGTRLLVL.

CDR3 sequence: CASSLAGIAGELFF. The CDR3 coding sequence is TGCGCCAGCAGCTTGGCAGGGATAGCCGGGGAGCTGTTTTTT. This chain joins TRBV5-1 and TRBJ2-2; weak D call: TRBD1 (5 bases). Germline values: CDR1 SGHRS, CDR2 YFSETQ. V was pared by 0 bases and J by 6 bases, with 9 bases between. The CDR3 contains 14 residues.

The DNA of the CDR3 is TGTGCCAGCAGTGTCCTGAGACAGCGAGACATGCCCCAGCATTTT. This translates into CASSVLRQRDMPQHF. The rearrangement links TRBV25-1 to TRBJ1-5; TRBD1 is a possible D gene (5 bases). Per the germline V gene, CDR1 is MGHDK and CDR2 is SYGVNS. V was clipped by 4 bases and J by 9 bases, with 19 bases between them. This CDR3 is 15 amino acids long.

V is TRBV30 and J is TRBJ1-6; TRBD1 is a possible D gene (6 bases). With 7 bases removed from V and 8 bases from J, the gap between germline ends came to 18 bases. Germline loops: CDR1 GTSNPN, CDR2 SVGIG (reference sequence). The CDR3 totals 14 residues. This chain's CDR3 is CAYTTGIAYSPLHF. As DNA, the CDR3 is TGTGCCTATACGACAGGTATAGCCTATTCACCCCTCCACTTT. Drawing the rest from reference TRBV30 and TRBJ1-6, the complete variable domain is SQTIHQWPATLVQPVGSPLSLECTVEGTSNPNLYWYRQAAGRGLQLLFYSVGIGQISSEVPQNLSASRPQDRQFILSSKKLLLSDSGFYLCAYTTGIAYSPLHFGNGTRLTVT.

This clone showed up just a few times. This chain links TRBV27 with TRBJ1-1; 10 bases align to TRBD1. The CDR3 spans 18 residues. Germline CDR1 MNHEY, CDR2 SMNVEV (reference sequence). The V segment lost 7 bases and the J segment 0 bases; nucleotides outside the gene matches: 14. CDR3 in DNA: TGTGCCAGCAACCCTCAGACAGGGGGCAATTCTCTGAACACTGAAGCTTTCTTT. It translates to CASNPQTGGNSLNTEAFF.

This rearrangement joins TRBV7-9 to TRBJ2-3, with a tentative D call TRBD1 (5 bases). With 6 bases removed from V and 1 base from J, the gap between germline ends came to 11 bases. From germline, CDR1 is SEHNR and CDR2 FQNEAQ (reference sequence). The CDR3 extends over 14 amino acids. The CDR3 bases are TGTGCCAGCAGGTACCTAGGGGGCACAGATACGCAGTATTTT. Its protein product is CASRYLGGTDTQYF.

CDR3 DNA sequence: TGTGCCTGGAGTGTCACAGCAATCTATGGCTACACCTTC. This codes for CAWSVTAIYGYTF. This chain uses TRBV30 with TRBJ1-2; no clear D gene. The CDR3 is 13 amino acids. V gave up 0 bases and J gave up 4 bases, with 9 bases separating them. Germline-derived CDR1 and CDR2 are GTSNPN and SVGIG (reference sequence).

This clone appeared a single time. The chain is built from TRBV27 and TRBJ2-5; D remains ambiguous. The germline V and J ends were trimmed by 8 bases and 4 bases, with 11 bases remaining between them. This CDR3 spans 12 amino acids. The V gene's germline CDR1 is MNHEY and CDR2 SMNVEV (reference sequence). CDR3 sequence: CASPRVVETQYF. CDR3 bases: TGTGCCAGCCCCCGGGTAGTAGAGACCCAGTACTTC.

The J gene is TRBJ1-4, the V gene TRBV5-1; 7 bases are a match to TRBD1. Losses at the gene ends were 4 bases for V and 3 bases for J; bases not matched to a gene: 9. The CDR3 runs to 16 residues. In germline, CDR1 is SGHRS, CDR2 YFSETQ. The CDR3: CASSVEPGQSNEKLFF. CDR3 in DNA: TGCGCCAGCAGCGTTGAACCGGGACAGTCTAATGAAAAACTGTTTTTT.

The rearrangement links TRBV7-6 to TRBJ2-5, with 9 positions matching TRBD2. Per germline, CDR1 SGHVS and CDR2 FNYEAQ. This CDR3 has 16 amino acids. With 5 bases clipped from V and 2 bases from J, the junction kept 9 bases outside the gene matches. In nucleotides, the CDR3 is TGTGCCAGCAGCCAGCAACGAGCGGGGGGTCAAGAGACCCAGTACTTC. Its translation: CASSQQRAGGQETQYF.

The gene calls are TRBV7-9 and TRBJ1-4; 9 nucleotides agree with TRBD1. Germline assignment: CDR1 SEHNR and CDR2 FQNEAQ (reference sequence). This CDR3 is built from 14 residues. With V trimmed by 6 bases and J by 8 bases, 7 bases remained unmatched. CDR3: CASRYDRGEEKLFF. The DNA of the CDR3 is TGTGCCAGCAGATACGACAGGGGGGAGGAAAAACTGTTTTTT.

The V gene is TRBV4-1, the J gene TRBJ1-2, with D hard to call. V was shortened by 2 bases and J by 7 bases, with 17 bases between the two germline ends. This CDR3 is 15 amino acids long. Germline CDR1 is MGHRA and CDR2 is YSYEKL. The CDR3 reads CASSQFEDSTGGYTF. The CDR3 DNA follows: TGCGCCAGCAGCCAATTTGAGGACTCGACGGGTGGCTACACCTTC.

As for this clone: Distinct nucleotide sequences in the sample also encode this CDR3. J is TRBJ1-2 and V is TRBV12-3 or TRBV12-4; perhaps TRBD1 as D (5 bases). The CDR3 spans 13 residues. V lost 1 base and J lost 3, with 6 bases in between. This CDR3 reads CASSLDRYYGYTF. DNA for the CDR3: TGTGCCAGCAGTTTAGACAGGTACTATGGCTACACCTTC.

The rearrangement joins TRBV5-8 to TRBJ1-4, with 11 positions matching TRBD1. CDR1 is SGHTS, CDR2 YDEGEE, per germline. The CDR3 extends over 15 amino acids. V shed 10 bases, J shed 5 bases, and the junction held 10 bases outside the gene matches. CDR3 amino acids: CAARDRGFKNEKLFF. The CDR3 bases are TGTGCCGCACGGGACAGGGGGTTTAAAAATGAAAAACTGTTTTTT.